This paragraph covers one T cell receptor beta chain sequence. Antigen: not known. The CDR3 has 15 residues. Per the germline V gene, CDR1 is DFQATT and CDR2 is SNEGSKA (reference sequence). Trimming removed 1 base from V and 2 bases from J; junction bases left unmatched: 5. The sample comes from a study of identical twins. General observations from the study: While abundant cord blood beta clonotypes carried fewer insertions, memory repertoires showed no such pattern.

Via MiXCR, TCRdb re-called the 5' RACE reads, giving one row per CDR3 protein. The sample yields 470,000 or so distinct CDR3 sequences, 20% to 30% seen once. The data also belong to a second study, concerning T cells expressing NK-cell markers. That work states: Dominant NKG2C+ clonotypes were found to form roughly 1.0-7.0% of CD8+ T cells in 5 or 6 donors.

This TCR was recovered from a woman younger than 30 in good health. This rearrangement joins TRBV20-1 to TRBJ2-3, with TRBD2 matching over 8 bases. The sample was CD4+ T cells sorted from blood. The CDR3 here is CSARAPGGFTDTQYF. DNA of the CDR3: TGCAGTGCTAGAGCCCCGGGAGGGTTCACAGATACGCAGTATTTT.